This T cell receptor beta chain was observed in a study of blood T cell repertoires in COVID-19. Turning to the study itself: Acute and convalescent COVID-19 specimens originated in the United States, Italy and Spain. Nucleic acid was either cDNA or gDNA, and it came from T cells, B-cell-depleted T cells, or PBMCs.

This CDR3 is 16 amino acids long. After removal of 6 bases from V and 6 bases from J, the junction contained 11 bases not matched to a gene. Germline V gene data show CDR1 as KGHDR and CDR2 as SFDVKD. In the study's own analysis: Reference gene primers were amplified, and this amplification served to estimate nucleated cell counts. Clones were read by immunoSEQ multiplex PCR, and TCRdb kept only the in-frame ones, dropping some. From that table come the V and J calls and clone size; the DNA was used to work out D and trimming. Of about 140,000 clones in the sample, about 87% are singletons; the top ten hold roughly 1.5%.

The V and J genes are TRBV24-1 and TRBJ2-1, with 9 bases aligning to TRBD1. This receptor was identified in a woman between 45 and 60 years old with acute or convalescent COVID-19. The sequenced sample was peripheral blood. The CDR3 loop is CATSLRDRGGINEQFF. CDR3 coding DNA: TGTGCCACCAGTTTACGAGACAGGGGGGGCATCAATGAGCAGTTCTTC.